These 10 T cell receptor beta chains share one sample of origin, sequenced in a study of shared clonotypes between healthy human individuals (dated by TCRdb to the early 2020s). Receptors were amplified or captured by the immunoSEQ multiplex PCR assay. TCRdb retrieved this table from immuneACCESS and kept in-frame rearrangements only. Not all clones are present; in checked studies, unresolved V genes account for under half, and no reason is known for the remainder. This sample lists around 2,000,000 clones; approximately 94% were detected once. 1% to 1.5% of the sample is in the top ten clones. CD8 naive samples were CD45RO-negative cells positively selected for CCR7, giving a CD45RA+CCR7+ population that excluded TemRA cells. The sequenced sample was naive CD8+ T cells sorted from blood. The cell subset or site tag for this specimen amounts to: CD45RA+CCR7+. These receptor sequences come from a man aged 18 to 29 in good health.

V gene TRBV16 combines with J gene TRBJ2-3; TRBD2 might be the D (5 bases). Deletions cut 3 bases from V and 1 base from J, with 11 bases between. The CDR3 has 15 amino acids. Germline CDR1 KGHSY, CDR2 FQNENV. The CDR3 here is CASSHPLGGTDTQYF. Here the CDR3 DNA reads TGTGCCAGCAGCCATCCTCTCGGGGGCACAGATACGCAGTATTTT.

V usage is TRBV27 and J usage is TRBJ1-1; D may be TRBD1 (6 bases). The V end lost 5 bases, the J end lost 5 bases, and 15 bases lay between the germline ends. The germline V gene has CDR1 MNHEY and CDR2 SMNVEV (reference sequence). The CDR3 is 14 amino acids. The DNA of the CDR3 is TGTGCCAGCAGTATCCAGGGGCGGGAGACTGAAGCTTTCTTT. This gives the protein CASSIQGRETEAFF.

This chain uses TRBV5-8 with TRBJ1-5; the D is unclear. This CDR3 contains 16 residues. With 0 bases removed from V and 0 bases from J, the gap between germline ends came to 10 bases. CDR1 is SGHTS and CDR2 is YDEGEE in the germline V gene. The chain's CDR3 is CASSLVGGISNQPQHF. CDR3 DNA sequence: TGTGCCAGCAGCTTGGTAGGAGGGATTAGCAATCAGCCCCAGCATTTT.

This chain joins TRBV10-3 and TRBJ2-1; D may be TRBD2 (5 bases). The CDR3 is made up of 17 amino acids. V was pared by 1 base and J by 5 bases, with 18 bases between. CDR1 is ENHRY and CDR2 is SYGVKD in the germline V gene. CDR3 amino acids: CAISEWPVTETNNEQFF. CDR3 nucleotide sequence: TGTGCCATCAGTGAGTGGCCCGTAACCGAGACTAACAATGAGCAGTTCTTC.

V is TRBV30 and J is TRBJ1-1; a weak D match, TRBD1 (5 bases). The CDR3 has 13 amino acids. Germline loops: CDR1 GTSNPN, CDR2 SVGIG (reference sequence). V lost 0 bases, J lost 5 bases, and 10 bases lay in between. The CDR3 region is CAWSVSEGTEAFF. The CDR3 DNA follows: TGTGCCTGGAGTGTATCGGAGGGGACTGAAGCTTTCTTT.

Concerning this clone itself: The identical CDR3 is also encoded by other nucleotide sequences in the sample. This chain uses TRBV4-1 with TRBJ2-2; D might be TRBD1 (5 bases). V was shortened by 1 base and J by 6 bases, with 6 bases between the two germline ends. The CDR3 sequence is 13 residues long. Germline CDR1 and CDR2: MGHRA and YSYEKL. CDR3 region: CASSQAGSGELFF. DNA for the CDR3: TGCGCCAGCAGCCAAGCAGGGTCCGGGGAGCTGTTTTTT.

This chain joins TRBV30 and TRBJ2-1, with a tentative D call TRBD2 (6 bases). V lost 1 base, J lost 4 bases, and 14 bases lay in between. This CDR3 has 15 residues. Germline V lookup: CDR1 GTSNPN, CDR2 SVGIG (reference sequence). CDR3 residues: CAWSGDSRRYNEQFF. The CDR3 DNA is TGTGCCTGGAGTGGGGACTCCCGGCGGTACAATGAGCAGTTCTTC.

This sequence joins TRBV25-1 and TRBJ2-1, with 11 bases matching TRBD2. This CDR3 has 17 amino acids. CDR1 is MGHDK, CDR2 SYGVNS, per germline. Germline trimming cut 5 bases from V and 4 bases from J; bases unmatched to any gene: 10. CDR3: CASSPGLAAYAYNEQFF. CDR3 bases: TGTGCCAGCAGTCCGGGACTAGCGGCGTACGCTTACAATGAGCAGTTCTTC.

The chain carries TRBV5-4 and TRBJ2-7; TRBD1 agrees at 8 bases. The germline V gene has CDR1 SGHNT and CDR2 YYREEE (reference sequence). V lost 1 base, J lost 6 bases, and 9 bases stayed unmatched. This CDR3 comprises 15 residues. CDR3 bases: TGTGCCAGCAGCTTGAGGCAGGGGGCGGACCCCGAGCAGTACTTC. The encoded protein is CASSLRQGADPEQYF.

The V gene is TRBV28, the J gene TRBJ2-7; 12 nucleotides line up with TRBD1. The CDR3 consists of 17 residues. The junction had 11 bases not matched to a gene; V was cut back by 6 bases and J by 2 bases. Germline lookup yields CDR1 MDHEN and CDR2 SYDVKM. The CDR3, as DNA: TGTGCCAGCAGGAGGGTGGCGGGACAGGGGGCAACCTACGAGCAGTACTTC. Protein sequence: CASRRVAGQGATYEQYF.